A selection of T cell receptor beta chains follows, all from one sample in a study of T cells in localized non-small cell lung cancer. Sequencing used immunoSEQ multiplex PCR; TCRdb keeps in-frame clones, though not all of them. The data show 32,000 or so clones, 85% to 90% seen once. The sample here was peripheral blood, taken before any cancer treatment. The source is a man aged 40-75 years with stage I lung adenocarcinoma. Each CDR3 is given without its conserved first and last residue. Each record gives: CDR3 protein, V gene.

ASSLVWPGRSGGEQY TRBV11-2
SVERGGGPTPFGTQY TRBV29-1
ASSVTSGGDTGELF TRBV9
ASENRVSRPREQY TRBV6-6
ASSLWFRPINYGYT TRBV5-1
ASSAGALRGTEAF TRBV18
AISMTPGTASSYEQY TRBV10-3
SVEALQGKKSDTQY TRBV29-1
AARGDRATGELF TRBV30
ASSGQGAHGYT TRBV5-6
ASSTGSDTEAF TRBV27
ASSNREGNQPQH TRBV19
ASSLVTSEAF TRBV7-2